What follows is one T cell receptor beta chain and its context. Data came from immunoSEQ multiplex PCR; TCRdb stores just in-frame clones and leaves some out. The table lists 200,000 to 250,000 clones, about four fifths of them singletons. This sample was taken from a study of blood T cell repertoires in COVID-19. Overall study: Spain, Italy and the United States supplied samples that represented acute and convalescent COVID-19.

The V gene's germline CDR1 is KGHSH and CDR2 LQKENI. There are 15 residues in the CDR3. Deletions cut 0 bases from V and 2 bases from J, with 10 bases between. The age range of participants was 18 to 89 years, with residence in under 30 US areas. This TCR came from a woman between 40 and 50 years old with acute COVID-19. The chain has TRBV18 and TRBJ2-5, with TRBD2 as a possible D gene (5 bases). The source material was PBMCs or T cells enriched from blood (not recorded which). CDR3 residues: CASSPPSSGQETQYF. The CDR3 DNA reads TGTGCCAGCTCACCACCGAGCTCGGGACAAGAGACCCAGTACTTC. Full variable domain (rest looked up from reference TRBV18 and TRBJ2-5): NAGVMQNPRHLVRRRGQEARLRCSPMKGHSHVYWYRQLPEEGLKFMVYLQKENIIDESGMPKERFSAEFPKEGPSILRIQQVVRGDSAAYFCASSPPSSGQETQYFGPGTRLLVL.